Here is one TCR beta chain with its context. The CDR3 sequence is 14 residues long. Trimming removed 5 bases from V and 0 bases from J, with 10 bases in between. Per germline, CDR1 MDHEN and CDR2 SYDVKM. This sample stems from a study of blood T cell repertoires in COVID-19. Authors' data handling: Amplification from reference gene primers served as the basis for estimated nucleated cell counts. Profiling relied on immunoSEQ multiplex PCR, and the TCRdb table lists in-frame clones only, not all of them. V and J calls and clone size are those listed in that table; D and trimming were worked out from the DNA. The data show around 160,000 clones, with 75% to 85% seen just once and roughly 10% held by the top ten.

Sequenced: peripheral blood. The chain links TRBV28 to TRBJ1-2; D not certain. The TCR was taken from a human donor in a cohort sampled during active COVID-19. CDR3 DNA sequence: TGTGCCAGCAGTCAACCCAGTTCTAACTATGGCTACACCTTC. It specifies CASSQPSSNYGYTF.